The T cell receptor beta chain under discussion was sequenced for a study of OX40 agonist ivuxolimab in advanced cancers. About the research overall: While on treatment, patients had intravenous ivuxolimab at 0.01 to 10 mg/kg every 2 weeks. Prior checkpoint blockade (anti-PD-1, anti-PD-L1 or anti-CTLA-4) was permitted; approximately 41% had it. Findings and limits, study-wide: The study observed clonal expansion of CD4+ and CD8+ blood T cells by week 6 at 0.1 to 3.0 mg/kg. CD8+ T cells (on average) carried more expanded clones than CD4+ T cells.

This clone has more than one count but fewer than ten. No antigen is known for it. Other DNA sequences in this sample translate to the same CDR3. Measured with immunoSEQ multiplex PCR; TCRdb has only the in-frame clones, and not every one. The sample lists around 97,000 clones; 84% were seen once. The CDR3 extends over 12 amino acids. Trimming shortened V by 4 bases and J by 6 bases, and 9 bases separated the two germline ends. Germline-derived CDR1 and CDR2 are ENHRY and SYGVKD. The clonotype comes from an adult with an advanced solid tumor such as melanoma, head and neck, liver or kidney cancer. The input for sequencing was CD4+ or CD8+ T cells sorted from blood, taken in a trial of the OX40 agonist ivuxolimab. V gene TRBV10-3 combines with J gene TRBJ1-2; D perhaps matches TRBD1 (6 bases). DNA of the CDR3: TGTGCCATCAGTGCGGCAGGGGATGGCTACACCTTC. Translated, it gives CAISAAGDGYTF.